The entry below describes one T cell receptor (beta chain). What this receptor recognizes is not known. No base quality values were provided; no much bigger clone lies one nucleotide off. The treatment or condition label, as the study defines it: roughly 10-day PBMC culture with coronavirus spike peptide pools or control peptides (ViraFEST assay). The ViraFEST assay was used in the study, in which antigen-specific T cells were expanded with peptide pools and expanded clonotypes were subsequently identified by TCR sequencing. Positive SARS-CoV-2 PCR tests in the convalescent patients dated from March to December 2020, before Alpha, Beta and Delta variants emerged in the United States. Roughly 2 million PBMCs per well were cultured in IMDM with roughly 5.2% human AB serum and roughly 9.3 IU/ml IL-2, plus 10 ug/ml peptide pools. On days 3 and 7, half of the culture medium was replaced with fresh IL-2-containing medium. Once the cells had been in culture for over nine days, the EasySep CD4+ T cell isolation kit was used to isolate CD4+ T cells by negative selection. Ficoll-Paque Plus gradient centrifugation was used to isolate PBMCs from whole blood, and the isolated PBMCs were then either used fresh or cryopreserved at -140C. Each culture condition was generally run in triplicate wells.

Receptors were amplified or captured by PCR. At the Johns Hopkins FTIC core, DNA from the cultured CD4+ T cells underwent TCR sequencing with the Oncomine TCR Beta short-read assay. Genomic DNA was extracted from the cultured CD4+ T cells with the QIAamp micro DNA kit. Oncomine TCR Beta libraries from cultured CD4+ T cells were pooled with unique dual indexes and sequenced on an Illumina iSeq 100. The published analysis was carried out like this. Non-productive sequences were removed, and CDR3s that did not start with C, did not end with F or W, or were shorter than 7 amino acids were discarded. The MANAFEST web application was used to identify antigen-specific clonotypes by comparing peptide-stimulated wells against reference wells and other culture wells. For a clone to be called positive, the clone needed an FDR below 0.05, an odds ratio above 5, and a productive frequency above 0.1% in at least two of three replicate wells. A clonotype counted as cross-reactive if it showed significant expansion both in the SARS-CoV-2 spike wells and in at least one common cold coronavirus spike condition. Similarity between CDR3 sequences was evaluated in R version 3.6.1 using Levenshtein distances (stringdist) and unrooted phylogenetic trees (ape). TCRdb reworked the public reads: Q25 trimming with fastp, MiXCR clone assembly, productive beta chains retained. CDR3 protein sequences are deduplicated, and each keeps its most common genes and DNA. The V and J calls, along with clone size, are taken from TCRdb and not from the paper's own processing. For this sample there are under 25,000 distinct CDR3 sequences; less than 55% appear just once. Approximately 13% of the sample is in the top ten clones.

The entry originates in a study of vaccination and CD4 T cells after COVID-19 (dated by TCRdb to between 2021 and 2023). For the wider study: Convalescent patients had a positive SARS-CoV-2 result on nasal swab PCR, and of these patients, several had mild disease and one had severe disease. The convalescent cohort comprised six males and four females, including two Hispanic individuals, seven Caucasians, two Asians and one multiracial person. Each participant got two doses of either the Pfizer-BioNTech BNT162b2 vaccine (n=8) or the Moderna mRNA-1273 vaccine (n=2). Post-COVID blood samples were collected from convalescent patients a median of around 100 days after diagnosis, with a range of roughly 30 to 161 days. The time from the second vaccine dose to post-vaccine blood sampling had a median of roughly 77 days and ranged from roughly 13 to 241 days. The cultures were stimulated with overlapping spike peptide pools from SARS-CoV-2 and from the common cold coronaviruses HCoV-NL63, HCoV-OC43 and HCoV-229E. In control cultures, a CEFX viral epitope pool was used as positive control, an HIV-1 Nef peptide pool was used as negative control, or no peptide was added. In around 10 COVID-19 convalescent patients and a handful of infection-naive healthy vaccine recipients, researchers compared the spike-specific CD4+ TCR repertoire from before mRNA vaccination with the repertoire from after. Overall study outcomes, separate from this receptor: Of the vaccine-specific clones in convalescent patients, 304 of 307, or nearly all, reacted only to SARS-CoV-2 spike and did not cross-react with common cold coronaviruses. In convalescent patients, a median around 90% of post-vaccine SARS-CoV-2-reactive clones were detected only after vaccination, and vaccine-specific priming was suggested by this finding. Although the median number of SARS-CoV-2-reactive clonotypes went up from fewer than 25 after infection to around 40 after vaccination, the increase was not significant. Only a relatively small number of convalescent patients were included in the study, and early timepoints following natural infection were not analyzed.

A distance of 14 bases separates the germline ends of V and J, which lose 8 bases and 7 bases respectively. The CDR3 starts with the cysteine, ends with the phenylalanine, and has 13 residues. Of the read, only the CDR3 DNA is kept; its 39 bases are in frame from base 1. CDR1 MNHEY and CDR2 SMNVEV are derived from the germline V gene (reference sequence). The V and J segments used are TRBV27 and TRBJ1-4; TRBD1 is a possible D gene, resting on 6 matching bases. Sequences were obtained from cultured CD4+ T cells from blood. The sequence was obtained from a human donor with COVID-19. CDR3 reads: CASGRQGSEKLFF. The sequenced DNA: TGTGCCAGCGGGCGGCAGGGGTCTGAAAAACTGTTTTTT.